Sequencing of this TCR beta chain was carried out in a study of T-cell memory formation after mild COVID-19. About the study: Among the donors, TCR clusters were largely specific to each donor. Findings and caveats of the study: The main location of contracting CD4+ clones was CM and EM, and that of contracting CD8+ clones was EMRA. Clones that shrank (day 15 to 85) were balanced CD4/CD8, whereas later expanders leaned CD4+.

It was 5'RACE with constant-segment primers that produced the TCR alpha and TCR beta cDNA libraries, which carried sample barcodes and UMIs. TCRdb used MiXCR to reprocess the 5' RACE reads, holding one entry per CDR3 protein. The sample includes 300,000 to 400,000 distinct CDR3 sequences, roughly 15% seen only once; the top ten take 20% to 25%. This clonotype was detected only a few times. Its antigen is not known. The CDR3 covers 15 residues. The junction had 8 bases not matched to a gene; V was cut back by 10 bases and J by 2 bases. Germline V CDR1 and CDR2: MDHEN, SYDVKM. Sequencing was carried out using PBMCs or a T cell subset sorted from them (not recorded which). The receptor was isolated from a man aged 18 to 30 who had mild COVID-19 (a few samples of this study predate the infection). Cell type and time point are not known. The chain recombines TRBV28 with TRBJ2-3; 11 positions agree with TRBD2. CDR3 in amino acids: CAITTSGDSTDTQYF. CDR3 bases: TGTGCCATCACGACTAGCGGGGACTCCACAGATACGCAGTATTTT.